This entry is about one TCR beta chain. What it recognizes is unknown. Profiled with immunoSEQ multiplex PCR; TCRdb holds only in-frame clones, not every one. The table records roughly 48,000 clones, about 83% of them present only once. These data come from a study of OX40 agonist ivuxolimab in advanced cancers. Study information: Ivuxolimab, an antibody that agonizes OX40 (CD134), was administered to the patients. Each patient was given ivuxolimab into a vein every 2 weeks, at 0.01 to 10 mg/kg. General observations from the study: Antigen specificity was not determined for the expanded peripheral T cells.

The V gene lost 4 bases and the J gene lost 2 bases, with 9 bases spanning the gap. Germline CDR1 SGHKS, CDR2 YYEKEE (reference sequence). This CDR3 comprises 13 residues. This TCR was sampled from an adult with an advanced solid tumor such as melanoma, head and neck, liver or kidney cancer. The chain recombines TRBV5-5 with TRBJ1-2; D not certain. Source: CD4+ or CD8+ T cells sorted from blood, taken in a trial of the OX40 agonist ivuxolimab. CDR3 residues: CASSAGLNYGYTF. The CDR3 DNA reads as TGTGCCAGCAGCGCCGGACTGAACTATGGCTACACCTTC.